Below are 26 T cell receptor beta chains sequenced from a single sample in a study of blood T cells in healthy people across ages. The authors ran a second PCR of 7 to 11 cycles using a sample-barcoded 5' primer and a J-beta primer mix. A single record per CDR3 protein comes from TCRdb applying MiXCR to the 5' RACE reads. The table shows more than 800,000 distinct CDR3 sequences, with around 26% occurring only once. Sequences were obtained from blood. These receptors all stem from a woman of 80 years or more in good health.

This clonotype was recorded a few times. The CDR3 DNA reads TGTGCCAGCAGCCTTGGGACTAGCGGGGGTGTCTACAATGAGCAGTACTTC. This translates into CASSLGTSGGVYNEQYF. The chain couples TRBV5-5 to TRBJ2-7; 14 nucleotides align to TRBD2. The V gene's germline CDR1 is SGHKS and CDR2 YYEKEE (reference sequence). With 4 bases clipped from V and 7 bases from J, the junction kept 13 bases outside the gene matches. The CDR3 contains 17 residues.

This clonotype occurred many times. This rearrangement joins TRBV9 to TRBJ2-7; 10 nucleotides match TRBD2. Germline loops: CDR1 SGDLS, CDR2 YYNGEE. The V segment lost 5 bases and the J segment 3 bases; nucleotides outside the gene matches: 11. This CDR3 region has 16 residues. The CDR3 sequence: CASSRTPSGGNYEQYF. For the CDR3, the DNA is TGTGCCAGCAGTCGGACCCCTAGCGGGGGAAACTACGAGCAGTACTTC.

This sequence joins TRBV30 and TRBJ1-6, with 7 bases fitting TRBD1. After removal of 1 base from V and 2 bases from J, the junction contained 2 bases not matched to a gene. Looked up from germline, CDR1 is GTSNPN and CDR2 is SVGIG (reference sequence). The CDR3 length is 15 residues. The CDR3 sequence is CAWSGRGTYNSPLHF. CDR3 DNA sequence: TGTGCCTGGAGTGGCAGGGGGACCTATAATTCACCCCTCCACTTT.

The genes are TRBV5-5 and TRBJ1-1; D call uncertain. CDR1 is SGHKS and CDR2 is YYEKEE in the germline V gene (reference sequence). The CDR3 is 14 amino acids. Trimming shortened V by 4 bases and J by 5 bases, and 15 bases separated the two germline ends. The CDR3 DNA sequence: TGTGCCAGCAGCCCGTCGGGGATACGGACTGAAGCTTTCTTT. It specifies CASSPSGIRTEAFF.

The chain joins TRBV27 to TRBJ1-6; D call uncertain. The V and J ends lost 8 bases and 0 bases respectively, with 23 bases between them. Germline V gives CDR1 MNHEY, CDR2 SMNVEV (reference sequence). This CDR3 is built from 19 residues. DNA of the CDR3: TGTGCCAGCGTCCTCCGGGCCCGCGCCCAGAGCTCCTATAATTCACCCCTCCACTTT. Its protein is CASVLRARAQSSYNSPLHF.

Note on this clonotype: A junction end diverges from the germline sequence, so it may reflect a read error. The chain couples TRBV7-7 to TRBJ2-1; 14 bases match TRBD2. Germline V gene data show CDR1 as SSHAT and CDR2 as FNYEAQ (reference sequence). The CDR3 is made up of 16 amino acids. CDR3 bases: TGTGCTAGCAGCCCGACGACTAGCGGGGGGGCGAATGAGCAGTTCTTC. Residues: CASSPTTSGGANEQFF. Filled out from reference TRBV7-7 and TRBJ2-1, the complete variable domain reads GAGVSQSPRYKVTKRGQDVTLRCDPISSHATLYWYQQALGQGPEFLTYFNYEAQPDKSGLPSDRFSAERPEGSISTLTIQRTEQRDSAMYRCASSPTTSGGANEQFFGPGTRLTVL.

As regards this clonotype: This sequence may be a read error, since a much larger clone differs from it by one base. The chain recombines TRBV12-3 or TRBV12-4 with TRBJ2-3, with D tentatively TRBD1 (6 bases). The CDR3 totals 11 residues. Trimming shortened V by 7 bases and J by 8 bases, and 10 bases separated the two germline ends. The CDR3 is CASNPQGTQYF. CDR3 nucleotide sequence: TGTGCCAGCAACCCACAGGGTACGCAGTATTTT.

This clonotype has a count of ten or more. The CDR3 DNA reads as TGCGCCAGCAGCTCTAGCGGGGAGTATGAGCAGTTCTTC. Its protein product is CASSSSGEYEQFF. The J gene is TRBJ2-1, the V gene TRBV5-1; TRBD2 matches at 9 bases. The CDR3 has 13 amino acids. J gave up 8 bases and V 3 bases, and 3 bases lay outside the gene matches. Germline lookup yields CDR1 SGHRS and CDR2 YFSETQ.

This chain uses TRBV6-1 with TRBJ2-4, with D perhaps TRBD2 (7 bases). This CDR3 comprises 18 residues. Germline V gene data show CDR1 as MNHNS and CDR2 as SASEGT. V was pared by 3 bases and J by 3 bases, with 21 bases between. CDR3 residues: CASSDRAEGGGVKNIQYF. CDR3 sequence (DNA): TGTGCCAGCAGTGACAGGGCCGAGGGGGGGGGGGTCAAAAACATTCAGTACTTC.

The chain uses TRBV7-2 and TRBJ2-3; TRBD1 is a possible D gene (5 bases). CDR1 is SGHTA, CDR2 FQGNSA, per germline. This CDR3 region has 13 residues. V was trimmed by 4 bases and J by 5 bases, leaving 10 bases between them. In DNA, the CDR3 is TGTGCCAGCAGCTCGAGGACACAAGATACGCAGTATTTT. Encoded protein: CASSSRTQDTQYF.

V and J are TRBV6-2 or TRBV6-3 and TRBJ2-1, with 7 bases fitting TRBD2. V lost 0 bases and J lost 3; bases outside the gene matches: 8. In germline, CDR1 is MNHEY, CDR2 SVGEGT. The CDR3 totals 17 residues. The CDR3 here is CASSYSSPRGIYNEQFF. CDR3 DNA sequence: TGTGCCAGCAGTTACTCGAGTCCGCGGGGGATCTACAATGAGCAGTTCTTC.

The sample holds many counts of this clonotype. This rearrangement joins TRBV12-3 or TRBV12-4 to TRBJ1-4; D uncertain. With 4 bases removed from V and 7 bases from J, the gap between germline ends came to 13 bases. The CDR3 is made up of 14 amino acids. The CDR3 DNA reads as TGTGCCAGCAGTTCCACGGTGTTTTTTGAAAAACTGTTTTTT. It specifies CASSSTVFFEKLFF.

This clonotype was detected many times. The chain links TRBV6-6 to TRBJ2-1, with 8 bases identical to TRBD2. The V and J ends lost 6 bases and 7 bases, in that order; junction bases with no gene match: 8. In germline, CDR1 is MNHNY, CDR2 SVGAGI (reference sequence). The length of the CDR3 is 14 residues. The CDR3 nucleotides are TGTGCCAGCAGACAGAGGACTAGCCATAATGAGCAGTTCTTC. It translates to CASRQRTSHNEQFF.

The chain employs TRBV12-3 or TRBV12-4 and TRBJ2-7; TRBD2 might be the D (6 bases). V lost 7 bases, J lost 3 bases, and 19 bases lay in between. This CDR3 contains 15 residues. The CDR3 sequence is CASIRGLSAFYEQYF. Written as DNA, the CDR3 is TGTGCCAGCATCCGGGGACTTTCGGCCTTCTACGAGCAGTACTTC.

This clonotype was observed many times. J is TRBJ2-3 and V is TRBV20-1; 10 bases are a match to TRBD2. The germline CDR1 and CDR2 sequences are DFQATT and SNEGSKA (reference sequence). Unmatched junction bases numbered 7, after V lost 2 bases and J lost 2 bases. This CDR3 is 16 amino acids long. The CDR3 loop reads CSARRLLAGSTDTQYF. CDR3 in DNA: TGCAGTGCTAGAAGGCTACTAGCGGGGTCCACAGATACGCAGTATTTT.

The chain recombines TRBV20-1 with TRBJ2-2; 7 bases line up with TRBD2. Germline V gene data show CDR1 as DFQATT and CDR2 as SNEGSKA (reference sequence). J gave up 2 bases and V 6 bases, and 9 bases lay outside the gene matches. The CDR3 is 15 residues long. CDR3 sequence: CSAPRGVGNTGELFF. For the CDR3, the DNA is TGCAGTGCCCCCCGGGGGGTTGGAAACACCGGGGAGCTGTTTTTT.

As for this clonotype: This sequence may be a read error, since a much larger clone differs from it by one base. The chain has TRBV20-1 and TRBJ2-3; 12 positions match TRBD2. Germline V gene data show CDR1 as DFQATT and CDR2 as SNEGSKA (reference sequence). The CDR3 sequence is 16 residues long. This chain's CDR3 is CSARRLAGDTTDMQYF. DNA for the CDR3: TGCAGTGCTAGAAGACTAGCGGGGGACACCACAGATATGCAGTATTTT.

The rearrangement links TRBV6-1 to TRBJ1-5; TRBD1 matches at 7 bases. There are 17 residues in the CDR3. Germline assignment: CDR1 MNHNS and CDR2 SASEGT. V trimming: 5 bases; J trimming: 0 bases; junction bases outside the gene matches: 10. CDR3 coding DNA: TGTGCCAGCAGTCCCCAGGGACAGTCTTATAGCAATCAGCCCCAGCATTTT. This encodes CASSPQGQSYSNQPQHF.

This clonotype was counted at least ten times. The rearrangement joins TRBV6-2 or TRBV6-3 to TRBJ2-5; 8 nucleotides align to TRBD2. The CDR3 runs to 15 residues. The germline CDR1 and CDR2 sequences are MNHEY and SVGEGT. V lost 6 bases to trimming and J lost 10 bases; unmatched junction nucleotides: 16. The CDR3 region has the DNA TGTGCCAGCAGAAGAAGCGGGGGACACCAAGAGGGCCAGTACTTC. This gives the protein CASRRSGGHQEGQYF.

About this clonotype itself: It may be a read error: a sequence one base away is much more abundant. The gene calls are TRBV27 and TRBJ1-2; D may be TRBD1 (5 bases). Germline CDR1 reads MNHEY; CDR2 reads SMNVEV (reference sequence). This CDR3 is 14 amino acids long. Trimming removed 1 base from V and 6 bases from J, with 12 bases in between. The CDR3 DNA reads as TGTGCCAGCAGTTTATGGGGGGGGAACCATGGCTACACCTTC. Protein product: CASSLWGGNHGYTF.

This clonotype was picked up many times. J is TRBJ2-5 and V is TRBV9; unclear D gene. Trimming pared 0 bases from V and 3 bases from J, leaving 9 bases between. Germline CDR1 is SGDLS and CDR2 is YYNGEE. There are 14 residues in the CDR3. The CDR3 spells CASSVGTAKETQYF. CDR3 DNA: TGTGCCAGCAGCGTAGGCACAGCGAAAGAGACCCAGTACTTC.

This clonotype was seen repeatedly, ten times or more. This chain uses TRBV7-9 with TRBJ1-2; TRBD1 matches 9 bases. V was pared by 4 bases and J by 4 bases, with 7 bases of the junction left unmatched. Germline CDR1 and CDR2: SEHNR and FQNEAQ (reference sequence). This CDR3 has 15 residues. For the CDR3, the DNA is TGTGCCAGCAGCTCCGGACAGGGGATCCCCTATGGCTACACCTTC. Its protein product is CASSSGQGIPYGYTF.

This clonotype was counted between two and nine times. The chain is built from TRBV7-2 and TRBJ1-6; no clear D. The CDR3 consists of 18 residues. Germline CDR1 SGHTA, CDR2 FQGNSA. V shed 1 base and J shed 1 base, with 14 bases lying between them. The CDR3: CASSLGVDPWSYNSPLHF. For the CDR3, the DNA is TGTGCCAGCAGCTTAGGGGTAGATCCATGGTCCTATAATTCACCCCTCCACTTT.

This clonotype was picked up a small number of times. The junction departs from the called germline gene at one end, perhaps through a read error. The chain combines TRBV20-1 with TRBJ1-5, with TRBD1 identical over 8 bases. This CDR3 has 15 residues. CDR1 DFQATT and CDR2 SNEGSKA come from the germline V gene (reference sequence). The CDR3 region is CSTSSGGSGYQPQHF. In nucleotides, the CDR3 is TGCAGTACTAGTTCAGGGGGCAGCGGGTATCAGCCCCAGCATTTT.

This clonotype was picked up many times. The CDR3 is CASSLGGLDNEQFF. As DNA, the CDR3 is TGCGCCAGCAGCTTGGGGGGACTAGACAATGAGCAGTTCTTC. This chain joins TRBV5-1 and TRBJ2-1; 8 nucleotides match TRBD2. This CDR3 comprises 14 residues. Germline assignment: CDR1 SGHRS and CDR2 YFSETQ. J was trimmed by 5 bases and V by 0 bases; bases with no gene match: 1.

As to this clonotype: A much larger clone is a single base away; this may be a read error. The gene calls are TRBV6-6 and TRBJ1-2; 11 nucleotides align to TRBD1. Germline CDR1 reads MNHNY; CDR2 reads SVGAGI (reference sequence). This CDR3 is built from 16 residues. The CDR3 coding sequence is TGTGCCGGCAGCCCTTCTGGACAGGGGGCTTACTATGGCTACACCTTC. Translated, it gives CAGSPSGQGAYYGYTF.